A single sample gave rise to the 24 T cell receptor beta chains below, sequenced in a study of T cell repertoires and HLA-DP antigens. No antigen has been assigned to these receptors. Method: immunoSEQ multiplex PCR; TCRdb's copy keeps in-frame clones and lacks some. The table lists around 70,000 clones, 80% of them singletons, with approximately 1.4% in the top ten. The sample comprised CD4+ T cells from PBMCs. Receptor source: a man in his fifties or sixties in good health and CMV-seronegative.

Written as DNA, the CDR3 is TGTGCCAGCAGCTTAGACTGGGGGTCCCAGTTCTTC. Residues: CASSLDWGSQFF. The chain combines TRBV7-2 with TRBJ2-1; D assignment may be TRBD1 or TRBD2 (5 bases each). The CDR3 covers 12 residues. Trimming removed 1 base at V and 13 bases at J, with 11 bases between. Germline V gives CDR1 SGHTA, CDR2 FQGNSA. Full variable domain (outside the CDR3, taken from reference TRBV7-2 and TRBJ2-1): GAGVSQSPSNKVTEKGKDVELRCDPISGHTALYWYRQSLGQGLEFLIYFQGNSAPDKSGLPSDRFSAERTGGSVSTLTIQRTQQEDSAVYLCASSLDWGSQFFGPGTRLTVL.

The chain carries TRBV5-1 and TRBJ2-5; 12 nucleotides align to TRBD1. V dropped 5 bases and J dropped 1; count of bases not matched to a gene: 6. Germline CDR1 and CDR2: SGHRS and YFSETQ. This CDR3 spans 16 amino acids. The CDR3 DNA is TGCGCCAGCAGATCCGGGACAGGGGGCCCCCAAGAGACCCAGTACTTC. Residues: CASRSGTGGPQETQYF.

CDR3 in DNA: TGTGCCAGCAGCCCCGGGGGCAATTACGAGCAGTACGTC. Amino acid sequence: CASSPGGNYEQYV. The V gene is TRBV5-4, the J gene TRBJ2-7; tentatively, D is TRBD1 or TRBD2 (6 bases each). CDR3 size: 13 residues. Germline V gives CDR1 SGHNT, CDR2 YYREEE (reference sequence). V was shortened by 4 bases and J by 4 bases, with 12 bases between the two germline ends.

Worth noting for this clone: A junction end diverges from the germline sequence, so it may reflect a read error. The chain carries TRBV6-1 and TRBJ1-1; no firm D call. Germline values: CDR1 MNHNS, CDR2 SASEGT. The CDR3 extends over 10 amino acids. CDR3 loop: CAIRFLSNIF. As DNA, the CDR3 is TGTGCCATCAGATTCCTTAGTAATATCTTT.

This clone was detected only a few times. CDR3 nucleotide sequence: TGTGCCAGCAGCCGAAGGCAGGGAGCACTCACCCTCCACTTT. Translation gives CASSRRQGALTLHF. The V gene is TRBV7-2, the J gene TRBJ1-6, with D perhaps TRBD1 (5 bases). The germline CDR1 and CDR2 sequences are SGHTA and FQGNSA. The CDR3 has 14 residues. V dropped 5 bases and J dropped 14 bases, with 19 bases sitting between them.

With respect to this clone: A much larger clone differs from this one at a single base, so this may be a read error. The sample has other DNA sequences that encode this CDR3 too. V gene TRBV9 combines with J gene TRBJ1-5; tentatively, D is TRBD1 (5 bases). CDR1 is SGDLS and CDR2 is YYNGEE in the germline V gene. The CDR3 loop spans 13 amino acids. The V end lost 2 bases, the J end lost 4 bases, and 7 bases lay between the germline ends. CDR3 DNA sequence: TGTGCCAGCAGCGTTTGGGGGAATCAGCCCCAGCATTTT. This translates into CASSVWGNQPQHF.

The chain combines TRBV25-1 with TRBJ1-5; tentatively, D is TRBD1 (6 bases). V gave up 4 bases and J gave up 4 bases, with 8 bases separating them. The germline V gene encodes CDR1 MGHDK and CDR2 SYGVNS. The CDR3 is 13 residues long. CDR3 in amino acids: CASSVGGNQPQHF. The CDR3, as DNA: TGTGCCAGCAGTGTAGGGGGTAATCAGCCCCAGCATTTT.

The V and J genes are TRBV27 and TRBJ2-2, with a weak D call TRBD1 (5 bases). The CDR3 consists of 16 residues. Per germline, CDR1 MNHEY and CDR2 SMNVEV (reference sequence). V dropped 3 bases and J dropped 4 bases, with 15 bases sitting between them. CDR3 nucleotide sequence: TGTGCCAGCAGTTTTCAACAGGCTAGACGCACCGGGGAGCTGTTTTTT. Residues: CASSFQQARRTGELFF.

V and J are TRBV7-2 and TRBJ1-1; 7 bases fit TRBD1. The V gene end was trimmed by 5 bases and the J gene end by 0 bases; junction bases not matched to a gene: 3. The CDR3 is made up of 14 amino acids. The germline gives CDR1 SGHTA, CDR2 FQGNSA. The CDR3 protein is CASSVTGLNTEAFF. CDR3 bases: TGTGCCAGCAGCGTGACAGGGCTGAACACTGAAGCTTTCTTT.

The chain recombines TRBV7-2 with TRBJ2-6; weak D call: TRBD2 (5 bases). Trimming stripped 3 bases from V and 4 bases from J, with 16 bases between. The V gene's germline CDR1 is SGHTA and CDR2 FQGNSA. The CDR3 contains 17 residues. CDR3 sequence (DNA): TGTGCCAGCAGCTTCACTTCCGGGGTTGGCGGGGCCAACGTCCTGACTTTC. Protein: CASSFTSGVGGANVLTF.

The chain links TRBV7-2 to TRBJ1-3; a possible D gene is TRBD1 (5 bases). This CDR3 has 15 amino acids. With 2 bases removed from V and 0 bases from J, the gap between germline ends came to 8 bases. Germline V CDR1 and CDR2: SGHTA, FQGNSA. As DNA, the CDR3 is TGTGCCAGCAGCTTACAGGGCCTCTCTGGAAACACCATATATTTT. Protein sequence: CASSLQGLSGNTIYF.

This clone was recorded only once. The CDR3 sequence is CASSLAGGSSYEQYF. Written as DNA, the CDR3 is TGCGCCAGCAGCCTAGCGGGGGGCAGCTCCTACGAGCAGTACTTC. The J gene is TRBJ2-7, the V gene TRBV5-1, with 11 bases fitting TRBD2. Germline V gene data show CDR1 as SGHRS and CDR2 as YFSETQ. The trim removed 4 bases at V and 0 bases at J, leaving 3 bases unmatched. This CDR3 has 15 amino acids.

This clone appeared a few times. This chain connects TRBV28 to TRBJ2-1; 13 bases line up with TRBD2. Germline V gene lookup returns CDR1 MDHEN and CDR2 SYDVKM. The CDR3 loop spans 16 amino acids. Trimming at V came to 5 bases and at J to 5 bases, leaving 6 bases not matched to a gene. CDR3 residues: CASSLWGLAGNNEQFF. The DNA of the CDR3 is TGTGCCAGCAGTCTCTGGGGACTAGCGGGGAACAATGAGCAGTTCTTC.

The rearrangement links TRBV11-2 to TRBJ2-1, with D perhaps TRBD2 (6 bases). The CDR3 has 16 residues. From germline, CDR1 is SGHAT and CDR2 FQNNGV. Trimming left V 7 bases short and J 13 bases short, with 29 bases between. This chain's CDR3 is CASTPLGGVRADRQFF. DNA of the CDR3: TGTGCCAGCACCCCATTGGGCGGGGTTAGGGCTGACCGACAGTTCTTC.

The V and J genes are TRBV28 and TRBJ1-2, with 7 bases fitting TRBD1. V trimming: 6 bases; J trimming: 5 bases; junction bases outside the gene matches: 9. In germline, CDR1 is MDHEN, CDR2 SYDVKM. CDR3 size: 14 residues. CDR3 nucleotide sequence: TGTGCCAGCAGCTCTGGGGGACAGTTGTATGGCTACACCTTC. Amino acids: CASSSGGQLYGYTF.

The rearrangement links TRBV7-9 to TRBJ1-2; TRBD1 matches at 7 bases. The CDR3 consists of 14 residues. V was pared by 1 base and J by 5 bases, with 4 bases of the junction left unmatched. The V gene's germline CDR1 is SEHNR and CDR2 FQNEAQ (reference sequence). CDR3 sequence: CASSLGDRFYGYTF. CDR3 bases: TGTGCCAGCAGCTTAGGGGACAGATTTTATGGCTACACCTTC. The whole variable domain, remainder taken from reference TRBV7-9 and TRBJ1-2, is DTGVSQNPRHKITKRGQNVTFRCDPISEHNRLYWYRQTLGQGPEFLTYFQNEAQLEKSRLLSDRFSAERPKGSFSTLEIQRTEQGDSAMYLCASSLGDRFYGYTFGSGTRLTVV.

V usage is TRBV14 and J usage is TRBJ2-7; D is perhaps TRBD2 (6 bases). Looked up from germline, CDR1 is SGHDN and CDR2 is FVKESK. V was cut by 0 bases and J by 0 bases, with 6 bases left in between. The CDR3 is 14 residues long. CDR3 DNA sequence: TGTGCCAGCAGCCAAGAGACTAGCTCCTACGAGCAGTACTTC. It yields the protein CASSQETSSYEQYF.

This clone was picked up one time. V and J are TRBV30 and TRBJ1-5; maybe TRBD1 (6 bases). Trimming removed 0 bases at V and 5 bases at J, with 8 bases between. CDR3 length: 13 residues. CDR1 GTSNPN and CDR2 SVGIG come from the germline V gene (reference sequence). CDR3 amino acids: CAWSVNRDQPQHF. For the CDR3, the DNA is TGTGCCTGGAGTGTAAACAGGGATCAGCCCCAGCATTTT.

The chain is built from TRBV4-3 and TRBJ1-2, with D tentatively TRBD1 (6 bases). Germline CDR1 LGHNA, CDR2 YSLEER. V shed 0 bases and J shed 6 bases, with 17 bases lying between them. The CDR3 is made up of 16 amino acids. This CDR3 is CASSQDRQERLHGYTF. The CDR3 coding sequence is TGCGCCAGCAGCCAAGACCGACAGGAAAGGCTTCATGGCTACACCTTC.

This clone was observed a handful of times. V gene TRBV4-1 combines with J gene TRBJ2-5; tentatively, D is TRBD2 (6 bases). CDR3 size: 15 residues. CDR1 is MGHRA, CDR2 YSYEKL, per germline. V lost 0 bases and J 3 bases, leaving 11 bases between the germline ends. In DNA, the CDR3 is TGCGCCAGCAGCCAAGATCCGCGGGGTGAAGAGACCCAGTACTTC. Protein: CASSQDPRGEETQYF.

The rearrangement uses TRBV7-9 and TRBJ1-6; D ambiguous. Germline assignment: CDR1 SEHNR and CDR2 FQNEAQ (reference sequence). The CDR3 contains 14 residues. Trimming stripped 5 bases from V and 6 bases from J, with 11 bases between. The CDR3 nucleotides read TGTGCCAGCAGCCGGGAGGGTTCTAATTCACCCCTCCACTTT. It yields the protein CASSREGSNSPLHF.

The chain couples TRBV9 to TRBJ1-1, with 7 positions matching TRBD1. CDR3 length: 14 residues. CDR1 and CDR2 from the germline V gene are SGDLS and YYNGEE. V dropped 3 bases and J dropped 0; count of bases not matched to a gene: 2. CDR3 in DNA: TGTGCCAGCAGCGCCGGACAGGTGAACACTGAAGCTTTCTTT. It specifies CASSAGQVNTEAFF.

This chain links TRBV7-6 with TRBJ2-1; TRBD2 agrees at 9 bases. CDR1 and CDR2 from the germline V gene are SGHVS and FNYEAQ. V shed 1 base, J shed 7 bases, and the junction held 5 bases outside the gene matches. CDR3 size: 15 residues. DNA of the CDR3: TGTGCCAGCAGCTTAGATGGACTAGCGTCTAATGAGCAGTTCTTC. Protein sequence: CASSLDGLASNEQFF. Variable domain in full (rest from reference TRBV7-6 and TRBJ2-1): GAGVSQSPRYKVTKRGQDVALRCDPISGHVSLYWYRQALGQGPEFLTYFNYEAQQDKSGLPNDRFSAERPEGSISTLTIQRTEQRDSAMYRCASSLDGLASNEQFFGPGTRLTVL.

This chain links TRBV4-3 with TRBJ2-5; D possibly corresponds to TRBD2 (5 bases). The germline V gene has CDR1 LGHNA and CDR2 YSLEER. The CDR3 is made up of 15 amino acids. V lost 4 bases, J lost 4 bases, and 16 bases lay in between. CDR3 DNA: TGCGCCAGCAGCCGGAGCGGCCAACGGGCAGAGACCCAGTACTTC. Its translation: CASSRSGQRAETQYF.